Presented here are 8 T cell receptor beta chains from one specimen sequenced in a study of identical twins. Each CDR3 protein is one row after TCRdb ran MiXCR on the 5' RACE reads. The sample yields around 1.7 million distinct CDR3 sequences, about 31% seen once. The sequencing input was cord blood. These TCRs come from a newborn girl in good health.

In its sample, this clonotype was seen a few times. This rearrangement joins TRBV4-2 to TRBJ2-5; D possibly corresponds to TRBD1 (6 bases). CDR1 LGHNA and CDR2 YNFKEQ come from the germline V gene. CDR3 length: 16 amino acids. V lost 1 base to trimming and J lost 1 base, with 13 bases between them. The CDR3 region has the DNA TGTGCCAGCAGCCAAGGCCTCGACAGGCTCCAAGAGACCCAGTACTTC. Protein: CASSQGLDRLQETQYF.

This clonotype has only a few counts. The V gene is TRBV5-1, the J gene TRBJ2-3; 7 nucleotides agree with TRBD1. Germline CDR1 reads SGHRS; CDR2 reads YFSETQ. V dropped 4 bases and J dropped 4; count of bases not matched to a gene: 12. The CDR3 spans 16 residues. CDR3 bases: TGCGCCAGCAGCCCCATCGACAGGGTTCAGGCAGATACGCAGTATTTT. Amino acid sequence: CASSPIDRVQADTQYF.

The chain carries TRBV12-3 or TRBV12-4 and TRBJ1-5, with D maybe TRBD1 (5 bases). CDR3 size: 13 residues. Trimming stripped 5 bases from V and 7 bases from J, with 12 bases between. The CDR3 nucleotides read TGTGCCAGCAGTATCCAGGGAGGGCAGCCCCAGCATTTT. This gives the protein CASSIQGGQPQHF.

This clonotype was found a few times. This sequence joins TRBV7-9 and TRBJ2-1; 16 nucleotides line up with TRBD2. This CDR3 has 18 amino acids. Germline V gene lookup returns CDR1 SEHNR and CDR2 FQNEAQ (reference sequence). V gave up 5 bases and J gave up 5 bases; unmatched junction bases: 9. The CDR3 nucleotides are TGTGCCAGCAGCGCCGGGACTAGCGGGGGGGGGTCTGACAATGAGCAGTTCTTC. This gives the protein CASSAGTSGGGSDNEQFF.

J is TRBJ2-5 and V is TRBV29-1, with no clear D. The CDR3 covers 14 residues. Per germline, CDR1 SQVTM and CDR2 ANQGSEA. Trimming pared 6 bases from V and 4 bases from J, leaving 18 bases between. This CDR3 is CSVRPRQRRETQYF. The DNA of the CDR3 is TGCAGCGTGAGGCCGCGGCAGCGACGAGAGACCCAGTACTTC.

This sequence joins TRBV3-1 and TRBJ1-5; the D is unclear. Germline V gene lookup returns CDR1 LGHDT and CDR2 YNNKEL (reference sequence). V lost 2 bases, J lost 5 bases, and 7 bases lay in between. There are 13 residues in the CDR3. The CDR3 protein is CASSQSRDQPQHF. The CDR3 DNA reads as TGTGCCAGCAGCCAATCTCGAGATCAGCCCCAGCATTTT.

This clonotype was detected only a few times. CDR3 coding DNA: TGTGCCAGCAGTTACTCGTTCACCAACAATGAGCAGTACTTC. It encodes CASSYSFTNNEQYF. This rearrangement joins TRBV6-5 to TRBJ2-7; D gene ambiguous. Germline assignment: CDR1 MNHEY and CDR2 SVGAGI. V gave up 0 bases and J gave up 7 bases, with 13 bases separating them. The CDR3 covers 14 residues.

This clonotype came up a few times. The rearrangement uses TRBV20-1 and TRBJ2-1; 7 bases are a match to TRBD2. J was trimmed by 5 bases and V by 4 bases; bases with no gene match: 8. The CDR3 has 14 residues. Germline lookup yields CDR1 DFQATT and CDR2 SNEGSKA (reference sequence). The CDR3 protein is CSAMAGVKHNEQFF. CDR3 coding DNA: TGCAGTGCTATGGCGGGAGTGAAGCACAATGAGCAGTTCTTC.